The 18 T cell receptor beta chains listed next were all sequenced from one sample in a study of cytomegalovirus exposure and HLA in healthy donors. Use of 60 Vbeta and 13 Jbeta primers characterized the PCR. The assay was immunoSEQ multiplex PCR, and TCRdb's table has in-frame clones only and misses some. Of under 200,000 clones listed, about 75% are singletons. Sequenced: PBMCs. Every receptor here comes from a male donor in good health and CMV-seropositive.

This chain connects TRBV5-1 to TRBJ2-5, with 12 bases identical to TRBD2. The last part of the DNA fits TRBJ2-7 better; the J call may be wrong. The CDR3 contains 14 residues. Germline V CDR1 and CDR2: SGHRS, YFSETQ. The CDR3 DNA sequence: TGCGCCAGCAGCGTGACTAGCGGGGGACGCGAGCAGTACTTC. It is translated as CASSVTSGGREQYF.

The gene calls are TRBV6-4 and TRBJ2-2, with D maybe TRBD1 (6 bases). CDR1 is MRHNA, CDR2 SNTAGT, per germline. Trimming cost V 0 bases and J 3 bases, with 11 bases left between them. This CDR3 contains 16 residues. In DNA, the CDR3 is TGTGCCAGCAGTGACTCAAGCAGGGGATACACCGGGGAGCTGTTTTTT. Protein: CASSDSSRGYTGELFF.

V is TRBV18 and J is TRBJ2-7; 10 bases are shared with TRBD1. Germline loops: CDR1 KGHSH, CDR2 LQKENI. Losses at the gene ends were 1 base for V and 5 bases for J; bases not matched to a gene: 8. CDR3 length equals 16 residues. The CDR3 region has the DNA TGTGCCAGCTCACCACAGGGGACAGGGGACCCGGACGAGCAGTACTTC. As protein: CASSPQGTGDPDEQYF.

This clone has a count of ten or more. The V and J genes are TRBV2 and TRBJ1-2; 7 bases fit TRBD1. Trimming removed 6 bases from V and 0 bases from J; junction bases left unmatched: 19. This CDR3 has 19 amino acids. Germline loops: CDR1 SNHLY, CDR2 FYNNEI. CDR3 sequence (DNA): TGTGCCAGCAGCGCTTCCTGGACAGGCCTGGAACCGGCTAACTATGGCTACACCTTC. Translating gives CASSASWTGLEPANYGYTF.

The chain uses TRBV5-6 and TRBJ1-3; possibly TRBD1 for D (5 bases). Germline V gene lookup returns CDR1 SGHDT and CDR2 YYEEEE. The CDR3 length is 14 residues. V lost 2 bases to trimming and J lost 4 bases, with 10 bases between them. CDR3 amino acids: CASSFSQGGNTIYF. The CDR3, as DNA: TGTGCCAGCAGCTTCAGCCAGGGAGGAAACACCATATATTTT.

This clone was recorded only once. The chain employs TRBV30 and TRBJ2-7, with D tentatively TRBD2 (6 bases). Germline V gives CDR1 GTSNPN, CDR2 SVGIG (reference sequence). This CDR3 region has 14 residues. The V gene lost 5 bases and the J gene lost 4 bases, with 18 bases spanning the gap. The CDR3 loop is CAWSLSAGPYEQYF. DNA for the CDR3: TGTGCCTGGTCGCTGAGTGCGGGGCCTTACGAGCAGTACTTC. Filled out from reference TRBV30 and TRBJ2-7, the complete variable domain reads SQTIHQWPATLVQPVGSPLSLECTVEGTSNPNLYWYRQAAGRGLQLLFYSVGIGQISSEVPQNLSASRPQDRQFILSSKKLLLSDSGFYLCAWSLSAGPYEQYFGPGTRLTVT.

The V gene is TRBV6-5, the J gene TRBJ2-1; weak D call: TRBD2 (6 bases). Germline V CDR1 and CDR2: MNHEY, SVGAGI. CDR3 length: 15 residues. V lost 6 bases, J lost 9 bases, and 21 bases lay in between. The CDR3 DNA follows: TGTGCCAGCAGCCCCTCGACTCCGGTGGGGGGTGAGCAGTTCTTC. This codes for CASSPSTPVGGEQFF.

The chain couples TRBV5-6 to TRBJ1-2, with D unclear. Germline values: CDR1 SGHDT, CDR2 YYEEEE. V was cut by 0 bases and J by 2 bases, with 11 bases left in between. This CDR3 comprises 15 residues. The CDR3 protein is CASSLGGPTNYGYTF. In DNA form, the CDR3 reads TGTGCCAGCAGCTTGGGAGGCCCTACGAACTATGGCTACACCTTC.

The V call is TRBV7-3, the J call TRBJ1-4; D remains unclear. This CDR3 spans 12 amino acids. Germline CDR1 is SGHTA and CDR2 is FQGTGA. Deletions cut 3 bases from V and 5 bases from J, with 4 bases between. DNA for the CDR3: TGTGCCAGCAGCTTGAGCAATGAAAAACTGTTTTTT. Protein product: CASSLSNEKLFF.

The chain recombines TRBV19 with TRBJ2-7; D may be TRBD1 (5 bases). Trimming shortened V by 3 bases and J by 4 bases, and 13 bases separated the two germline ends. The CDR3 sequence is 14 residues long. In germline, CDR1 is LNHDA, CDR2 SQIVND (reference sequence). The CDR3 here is CASSMGTGRYEQYF. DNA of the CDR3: TGTGCCAGTAGTATGGGAACAGGTCGGTACGAGCAGTACTTC.

In DNA form, the CDR3 reads TGTGCCAGCAGCGTAGTGGTGAGCCGGGGTGAGCAGTTCTTC. Translating it yields CASSVVVSRGEQFF. The genes are TRBV9 and TRBJ2-1, with a tentative D call TRBD2 (5 bases). The V and J ends lost 0 bases and 9 bases respectively, with 13 bases between them. CDR1 is SGDLS, CDR2 YYNGEE, per germline. This CDR3 comprises 14 residues.

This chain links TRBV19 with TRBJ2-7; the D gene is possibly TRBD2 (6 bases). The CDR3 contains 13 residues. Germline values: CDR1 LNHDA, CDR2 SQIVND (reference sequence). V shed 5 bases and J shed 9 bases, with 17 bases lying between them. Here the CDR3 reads CASSPTTGRPQYF. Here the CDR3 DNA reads TGTGCCAGTAGTCCCACGACGGGGAGGCCGCAGTACTTC.

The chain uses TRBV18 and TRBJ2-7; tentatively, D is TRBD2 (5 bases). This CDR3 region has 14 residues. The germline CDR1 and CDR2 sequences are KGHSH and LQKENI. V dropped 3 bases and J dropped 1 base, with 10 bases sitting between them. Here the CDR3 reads CASSPLRGSYEQYF. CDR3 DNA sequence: TGTGCCAGCTCACCGCTCCGGGGATCCTACGAGCAGTACTTC.

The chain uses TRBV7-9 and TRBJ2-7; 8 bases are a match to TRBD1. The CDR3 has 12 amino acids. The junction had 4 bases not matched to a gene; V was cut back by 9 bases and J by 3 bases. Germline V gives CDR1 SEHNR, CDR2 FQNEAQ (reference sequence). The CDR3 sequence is CASNRGIYEQYF. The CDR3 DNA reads TGTGCCAGTAACAGGGGGATCTACGAGCAGTACTTC.

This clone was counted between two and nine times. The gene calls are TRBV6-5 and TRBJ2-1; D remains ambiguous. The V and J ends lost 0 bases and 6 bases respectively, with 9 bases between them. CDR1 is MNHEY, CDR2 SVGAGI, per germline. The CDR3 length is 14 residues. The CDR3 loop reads CASSYSAALNEQFF. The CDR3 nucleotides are TGTGCCAGCAGTTACTCAGCCGCCCTCAATGAGCAGTTCTTC.

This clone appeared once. The CDR3 sequence is CASSPIGGEAFF. The CDR3 bases are TGTGCCAGTAGTCCCATTGGGGGGGAAGCTTTCTTT. J is TRBJ1-1 and V is TRBV19; TRBD1 is a possible D gene (5 bases). There are 12 residues in the CDR3. The germline gives CDR1 LNHDA, CDR2 SQIVND (reference sequence). V lost 5 bases and J 8 bases, leaving 12 bases between the germline ends.

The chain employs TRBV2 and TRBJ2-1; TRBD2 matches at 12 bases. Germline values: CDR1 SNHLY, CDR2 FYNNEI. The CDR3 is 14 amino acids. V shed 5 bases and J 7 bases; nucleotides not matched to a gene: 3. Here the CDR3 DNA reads TGTGCCAGCAGTTCTAGCGGGGGGGCGAATGAGCAGTTCTTC. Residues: CASSSSGGANEQFF.

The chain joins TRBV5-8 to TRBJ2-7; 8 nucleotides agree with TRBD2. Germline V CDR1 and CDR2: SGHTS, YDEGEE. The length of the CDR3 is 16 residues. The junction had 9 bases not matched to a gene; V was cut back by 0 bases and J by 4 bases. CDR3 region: CASSLAVSSGGYEQYF. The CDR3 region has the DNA TGTGCCAGCAGCTTGGCGGTATCCAGCGGGGGTTACGAGCAGTACTTC.